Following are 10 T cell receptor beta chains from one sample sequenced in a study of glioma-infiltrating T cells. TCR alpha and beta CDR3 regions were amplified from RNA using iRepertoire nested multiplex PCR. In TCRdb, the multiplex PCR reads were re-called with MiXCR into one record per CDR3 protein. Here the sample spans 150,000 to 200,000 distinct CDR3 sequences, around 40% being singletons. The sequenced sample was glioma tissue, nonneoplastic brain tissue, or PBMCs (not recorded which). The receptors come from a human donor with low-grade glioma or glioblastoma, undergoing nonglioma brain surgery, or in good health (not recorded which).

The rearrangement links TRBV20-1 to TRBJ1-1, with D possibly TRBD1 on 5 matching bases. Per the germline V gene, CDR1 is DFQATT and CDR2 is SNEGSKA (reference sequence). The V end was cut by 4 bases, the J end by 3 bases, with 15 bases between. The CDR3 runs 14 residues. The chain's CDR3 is CSAMSGRGDTEAFF. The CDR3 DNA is TGCAGTGCTATGTCCGGACGGGGGGACACTGAAGCTTTCTTT.

CDR3 amino acids: CSDTTGLYEQFF. For the CDR3, the DNA is TGCAGTGATACGACAGGGTTGTATGAGCAGTTCTTC. V and J are TRBV20-1 and TRBJ2-1; 7 bases agree with TRBD1. Germline V lookup: CDR1 DFQATT, CDR2 SNEGSKA (reference sequence). Trimming removed 7 bases from V and 8 bases from J; junction bases left unmatched: 8. There are 12 residues in the CDR3.

CDR3 sequence: CASSYGTASEKLFF. The CDR3 DNA reads TGCGCCAGCAGCTACGGGACAGCGAGTGAAAAACTGTTTTTT. The chain combines TRBV5-1 with TRBJ1-4, with 7 bases matching TRBD1. This CDR3 contains 14 residues. Losses at the gene ends were 3 bases for V and 7 bases for J; bases not matched to a gene: 6. CDR1 SGHRS and CDR2 YFSETQ come from the germline V gene.

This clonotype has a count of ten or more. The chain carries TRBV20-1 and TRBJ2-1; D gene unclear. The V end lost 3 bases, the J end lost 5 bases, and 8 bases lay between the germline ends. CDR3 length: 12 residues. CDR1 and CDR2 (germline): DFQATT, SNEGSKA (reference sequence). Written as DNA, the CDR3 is TGCAGTGCTAGGCAGCTCAACAATGAGCAGTTCTTC. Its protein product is CSARQLNNEQFF.

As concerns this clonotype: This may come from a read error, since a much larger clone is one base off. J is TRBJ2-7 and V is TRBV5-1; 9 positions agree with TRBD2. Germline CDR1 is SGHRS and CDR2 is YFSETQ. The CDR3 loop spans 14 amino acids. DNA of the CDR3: TGCTCCAGCAGCTTGGTAGCGGGAGCAGGTGAGCAGTACTTC. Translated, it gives CSSSLVAGAGEQYF.

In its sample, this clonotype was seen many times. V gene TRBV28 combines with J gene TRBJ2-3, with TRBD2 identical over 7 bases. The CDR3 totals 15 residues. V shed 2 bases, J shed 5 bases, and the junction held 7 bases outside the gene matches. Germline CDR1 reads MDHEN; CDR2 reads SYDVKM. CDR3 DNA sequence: TGTGCCAGCAGTTTAGCGGGAGAGTTTGGAGATACGCAGTATTTT. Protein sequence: CASSLAGEFGDTQYF.

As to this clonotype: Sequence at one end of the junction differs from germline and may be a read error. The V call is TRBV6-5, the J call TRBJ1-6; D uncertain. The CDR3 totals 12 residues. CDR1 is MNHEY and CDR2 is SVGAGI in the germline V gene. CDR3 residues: CASSSAGSPHHF. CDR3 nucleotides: TGTGCCAGCAGTTCAGCGGGGTCTCCCCACCACTTT.

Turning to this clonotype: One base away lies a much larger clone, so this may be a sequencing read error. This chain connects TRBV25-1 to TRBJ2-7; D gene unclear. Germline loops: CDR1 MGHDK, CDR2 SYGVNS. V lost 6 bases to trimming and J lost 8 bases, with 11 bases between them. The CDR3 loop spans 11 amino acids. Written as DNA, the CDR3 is TGTGCCAGCAGCCCTACCGGAAAGCAGTACTTC. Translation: CASSPTGKQYF.

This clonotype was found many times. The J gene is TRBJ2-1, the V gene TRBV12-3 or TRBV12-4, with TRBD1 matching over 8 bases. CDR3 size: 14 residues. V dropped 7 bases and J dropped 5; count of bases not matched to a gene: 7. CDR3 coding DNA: TGTGCCAGCACCCCAGGGACAGGCAACAATGAGCAGTTCTTC. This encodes CASTPGTGNNEQFF.

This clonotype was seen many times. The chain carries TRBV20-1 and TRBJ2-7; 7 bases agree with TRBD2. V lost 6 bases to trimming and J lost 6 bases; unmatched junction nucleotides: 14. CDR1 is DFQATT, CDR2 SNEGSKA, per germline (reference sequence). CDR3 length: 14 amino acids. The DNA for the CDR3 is TGCAGTGCAAAGTCCTGGGACTACGGAGGCGAGCAGTACTTC. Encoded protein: CSAKSWDYGGEQYF.